This TCR beta chain was found in a study of blood T cell repertoires in COVID-19. This clone was counted once. Trimming pared 2 bases from V and 7 bases from J, leaving 11 bases between. CDR3 length equals 14 residues. Germline values: CDR1 MDHEN, CDR2 SYDVKM. Authors' processing steps: Reference gene primer amplification yielded estimated nucleated cell counts. Generated by immunoSEQ multiplex PCR, the TCRdb table keeps only in-frame clones and is missing some. V, J and clone size are taken as reported in that table, and D and trimming were inferred from the DNA itself. The sample lists more than 11,000 clones; over 75% were seen once.

This TCR derives from a man aged 45-65 years with active COVID-19. The chain links TRBV28 to TRBJ1-4; no clear D. The sample was peripheral blood. The CDR3 nucleotides read TGTGCCAGCAGTTTACTCAAAGTGAGTGAAAAACTGTTTTTT. This codes for CASSLLKVSEKLFF.